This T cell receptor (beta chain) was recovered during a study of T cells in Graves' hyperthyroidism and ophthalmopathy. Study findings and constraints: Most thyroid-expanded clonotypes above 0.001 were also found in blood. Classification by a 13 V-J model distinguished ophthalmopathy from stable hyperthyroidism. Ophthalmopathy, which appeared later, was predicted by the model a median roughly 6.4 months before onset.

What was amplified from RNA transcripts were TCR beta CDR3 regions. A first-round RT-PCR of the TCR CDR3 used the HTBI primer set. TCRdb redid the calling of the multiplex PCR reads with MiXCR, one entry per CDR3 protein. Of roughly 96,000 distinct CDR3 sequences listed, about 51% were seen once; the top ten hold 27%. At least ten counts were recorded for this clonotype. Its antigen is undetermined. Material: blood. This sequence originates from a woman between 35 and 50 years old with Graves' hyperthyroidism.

CDR3 sequence: CASSGLVAAPTDEQYF. Here the CDR3 DNA reads TGTGCCAGCAGCGGTTTAGTCGCCGCGCCGACCGACGAGCAGTACTTC. The rearrangement links TRBV7-2 to TRBJ2-7; D is unresolved. Germline V gene sequence: CDR1 SGHTA, CDR2 FQGNSA. The germline V and J ends were trimmed by 5 bases and 5 bases, with 22 bases remaining between them. The CDR3 covers 16 residues. Complete variable domain (other parts from reference TRBV7-2 and TRBJ2-7): GAGVSQSPSNKVTEKGKDVELRCDPISGHTALYWYRQSLGQGLEFLIYFQGNSAPDKSGLPSDRFSAERTGGSVSTLTIQRTQQEDSAVYLCASSGLVAAPTDEQYFGPGTRLTVT.